This T cell receptor (beta chain) was documented in a study of CD8 T cells in ankylosing spondylitis. Study-wide findings and caveats: Ankylosing spondylitis blood seemed to carry a telltale TCR beta motif made of roughly eight highly homologous variants. Significant enrichment of disease-linked clones was reported in matched ankylosing spondylitis synovial fluid.

This clonotype was picked up a small number of times. Its antigen is undetermined. V was shortened by 0 bases and J by 8 bases, with 8 bases between the two germline ends. The CDR3 is made up of 13 amino acids. Germline lookup yields CDR1 LNHNV and CDR2 YYDKDF (reference sequence). Preparation of TCR beta libraries was done by quantitative 5'-RACE with molecular barcodes. MiXCR, run by TCRdb on the 5' RACE reads, gives a single entry per CDR3 protein. The sample includes some 270,000 distinct CDR3 sequences, roughly 32% of them seen just once. V and J are TRBV15 and TRBJ2-1; D assignment may be TRBD1 or TRBD2 (5 bases each). Input material: blood, either unsorted or a sorted T cell fraction (not recorded which). This receptor was obtained from a male donor with ankylosing spondylitis or in good health (not recorded which). CDR3 DNA sequence: TGTGCCACCAGCAGAGATAGGGACCATGAGCAGTTCTTC. This codes for CATSRDRDHEQFF.